A selection of T cell receptor beta chains follows, all from one sample in a study of early stage breast cancer tumors. Method: immunoSEQ multiplex PCR; TCRdb's copy keeps in-frame clones and lacks some. The data contain roughly 34,000 clones, 65% to 75% of them singletons. Input material: blood. These receptor sequences come from a person between 60 and 69 years old with breast cancer. Both conserved end residues are part of each CDR3. Each record gives: CDR3 protein, CDR3 DNA, clone size, V gene, D gene, J gene. The D gene is left open where the match is weak. Clone sizes are given selectively: once, few, many, or a class where the clone is expanded.

CDR3aa: CAAHGTVNTEAFF
CDR3nt: TGTGCCGCCCACGGGACGGTGAACACTGAAGCTTTCTTT
abundance: NA
v_gene: TRBV28
d_gene: NA
j_gene: TRBJ1-1

CDR3aa: CASSATANTEAFF
CDR3nt: TGTGCCAGCAGCGCTACAGCGAACACTGAAGCTTTCTTT
abundance: NA
v_gene: TRBV9
d_gene: NA
j_gene: TRBJ1-1

CDR3aa: CASLSVGDLGYEQYF
CDR3nt: TGTGCCAGCCTCTCCGTGGGAGACCTAGGCTACGAGCAGTACTTC
abundance: NA
v_gene: TRBV28
d_gene: NA
j_gene: TRBJ2-7

CDR3aa: CASSYSWEAYNEQFF
CDR3nt: TGTGCCAGCAGTTACTCGTGGGAGGCCTACAATGAGCAGTTCTTC
abundance: NA
v_gene: TRBV6-5
d_gene: NA
j_gene: TRBJ2-1

CDR3aa: CASSLGGGFNQPQHF
CDR3nt: TGTGCCAGCAGCTTAGGGGGGGGGTTCAATCAGCCCCAGCATTTT
abundance: NA
v_gene: TRBV7-9
d_gene: NA
j_gene: TRBJ1-5

CDR3aa: CASSEGLAGGYEQYF
CDR3nt: TGTGCCAGCAGTGAAGGACTAGCGGGAGGTTACGAGCAGTACTTC
abundance: NA
v_gene: TRBV6-1
d_gene: TRBD2
j_gene: TRBJ2-7

CDR3aa: CASSPGAGGSASYEQYF
CDR3nt: TGTGCCAGCAGCCCAGGAGCGGGGGGCTCGGCTTCCTACGAGCAGTACTTC
abundance: NA
v_gene: TRBV7-9
d_gene: TRBD2
j_gene: TRBJ2-7

CDR3aa: CATDYWFEQYF
CDR3nt: TGTGCCACGGACTACTGGTTTGAGCAGTACTTC
abundance: NA
v_gene: TRBV6-1
d_gene: NA
j_gene: TRBJ2-7

CDR3aa: CASSIRTSGIFSGELFF
CDR3nt: TGCGCCAGCAGCATAAGGACTAGCGGGATTTTTTCCGGGGAGCTGTTTTTT
abundance: NA
v_gene: TRBV4-1
d_gene: TRBD2
j_gene: TRBJ2-2

CDR3aa: CASSYDGPDTIYF
CDR3nt: TGTGCCAGCAGCTACGACGGCCCGGACACCATATATTTT
abundance: few
v_gene: TRBV13
d_gene: NA
j_gene: TRBJ1-3

CDR3aa: CASSSVAALGYTF
CDR3nt: TGCGCCAGCAGCTCCGTGGCGGCTCTAGGCTACACCTTC
abundance: NA
v_gene: TRBV5-1
d_gene: NA
j_gene: TRBJ1-2

CDR3aa: CASSLYGETGYGYTF
CDR3nt: TGCGCCAGCAGCTTGTACGGGGAAACCGGCTATGGCTACACCTTC
abundance: NA
v_gene: TRBV5-1
d_gene: NA
j_gene: TRBJ1-2

CDR3aa: CASSKTGQGAYEQFF
CDR3nt: TGTGCCAGTAGTAAAACGGGACAGGGGGCATATGAGCAGTTCTTC
abundance: NA
v_gene: TRBV19
d_gene: TRBD1
j_gene: TRBJ2-1

CDR3aa: CASKQGLNTEAFF
CDR3nt: TGTGCCAGCAAGCAGGGGCTGAACACTGAAGCTTTCTTT
abundance: NA
v_gene: TRBV6-1
d_gene: NA
j_gene: TRBJ1-1

CDR3aa: CASSLGTAVNTEAFF
CDR3nt: TGTGCCAGCAGTTTGGGGACAGCCGTGAACACTGAAGCTTTCTTT
abundance: NA
v_gene: TRBV28
d_gene: TRBD1
j_gene: TRBJ1-1

CDR3aa: CASSHITGTQKRQFF
CDR3nt: TGTGCCAGCAGCCATATAACCGGGACCCAAAAAAGGCAGTTCTTC
abundance: NA
v_gene: TRBV4-2
d_gene: NA
j_gene: TRBJ2-1

CDR3aa: CASTRQANEKLFF
CDR3nt: TGTGCCAGCACCCGACAAGCTAATGAAAAACTGTTTTTT
abundance: NA
v_gene: TRBV7-2
d_gene: NA
j_gene: TRBJ1-4

CDR3aa: CASSGGTGSSTDTQYF
CDR3nt: TGTGCCAGCAGTGGCGGAACAGGTTCTAGCACAGATACGCAGTATTTT
abundance: once
v_gene: TRBV6-1
d_gene: NA
j_gene: TRBJ2-3

CDR3aa: CASSWTGSGYGYTF
CDR3nt: TGTGCCAGCAGCTGGACAGGGAGTGGCTATGGCTACACCTTC
abundance: NA
v_gene: TRBV7-9
d_gene: TRBD1
j_gene: TRBJ1-2

CDR3aa: CASSFRDRVYEQYF
CDR3nt: TGTGCCAGCAGCTTCCGGGACAGAGTCTACGAGCAGTACTTC
abundance: NA
v_gene: TRBV5-4
d_gene: TRBD1
j_gene: TRBJ2-7

CDR3aa: CASSYPDQGRNEQYF
CDR3nt: TGTGCCAGCAGTTACCCGGACCAGGGGAGGAACGAGCAGTACTTC
abundance: NA
v_gene: TRBV6-6
d_gene: NA
j_gene: TRBJ2-7

CDR3aa: CASSLGRPYEQYF
CDR3nt: TGTGCCAGCAGCTTAGGAAGGCCCTACGAGCAGTACTTC
abundance: NA
v_gene: TRBV11-2
d_gene: NA
j_gene: TRBJ2-7

CDR3aa: CASSEAAGQGHHEQFF
CDR3nt: TGTGCCAGCAGTGAAGCCGCGGGACAGGGACACCATGAGCAGTTCTTC
abundance: few
v_gene: TRBV27
d_gene: TRBD1
j_gene: TRBJ2-1

CDR3aa: CASSLDRQGYSYVYGYTF
CDR3nt: TGTGCCAGCAGTTTAGACCGACAGGGTTATTCCTATGTCTATGGCTACACCTTC
abundance: once
v_gene: TRBV28
d_gene: TRBD1
j_gene: TRBJ1-2

CDR3aa: CASSFTQTTYEQYF
CDR3nt: TGCGCCAGCAGCTTTACACAGACCACCTACGAGCAGTACTTC
abundance: NA
v_gene: TRBV5-1
d_gene: NA
j_gene: TRBJ2-7

CDR3aa: CASSVGTPGWDDIGKLFF
CDR3nt: TGTGCCAGCAGCGTCGGGACCCCTGGCTGGGATGATATCGGAAAACTGTTTTTT
abundance: NA
v_gene: TRBV5-5
d_gene: NA
j_gene: TRBJ1-4

CDR3aa: CASSLGQGRQAFF
CDR3nt: TGTGCCAGCAGCTTAGGCCAGGGGCGACAAGCTTTCTTT
abundance: NA
v_gene: TRBV13
d_gene: NA
j_gene: TRBJ1-1

CDR3aa: CASSIGGQGVAFF
CDR3nt: TGTGCCAGCAGCATTGGGGGACAGGGGGTTGCTTTCTTT
abundance: NA
v_gene: TRBV5-8
d_gene: TRBD1
j_gene: TRBJ1-1

CDR3aa: CASSLKTGKAFF
CDR3nt: TGTGCCAGCAGTTTAAAAACAGGGAAAGCTTTCTTT
abundance: NA
v_gene: TRBV27
d_gene: NA
j_gene: TRBJ1-1

CDR3aa: CASSLKGNDIQYF
CDR3nt: TGCGCCAGCAGCTTGAAAGGGAATGACATTCAGTACTTC
abundance: NA
v_gene: TRBV5-1
d_gene: NA
j_gene: TRBJ2-4

CDR3aa: CASSLGAGGKDTQYF
CDR3nt: TGTGCCAGCAGCTTGGGGGCGGGAGGGAAAGATACGCAGTATTTT
abundance: NA
v_gene: TRBV5-5
d_gene: TRBD2
j_gene: TRBJ2-3

CDR3aa: CASSLALGQPQHF
CDR3nt: TGTGCCAGCAGCTTAGCGCTCGGTCAGCCCCAGCATTTT
abundance: NA
v_gene: TRBV7-6
d_gene: NA
j_gene: TRBJ1-5

CDR3aa: CASSLVSQGGYTF
CDR3nt: TGTGCCAGCAGCTTGGTATCTCAGGGCGGCTACACCTTC
abundance: NA
v_gene: TRBV5-4
d_gene: NA
j_gene: TRBJ1-2

CDR3aa: CASSTLMNTEAFF
CDR3nt: TGTGCCAGCAGCACCCTGATGAACACTGAAGCTTTCTTT
abundance: NA
v_gene: TRBV9
d_gene: NA
j_gene: TRBJ1-1

CDR3aa: CASTIQGMSTEAFF
CDR3nt: TGTGCCAGCACTATCCAGGGAATGAGCACTGAAGCTTTCTTT
abundance: NA
v_gene: TRBV6-1
d_gene: NA
j_gene: TRBJ1-1

CDR3aa: CASSSQMITEAFF
CDR3nt: TGTGCCAGCAGCTCACAGATGATCACTGAAGCTTTCTTT
abundance: few
v_gene: TRBV5-5
d_gene: NA
j_gene: TRBJ1-1

CDR3aa: CASSQDESGGAVGGYTF
CDR3nt: TGTGCCAGCAGCCAAGATGAATCGGGGGGCGCGGTGGGCGGCTACACCTTC
abundance: few
v_gene: TRBV4-2
d_gene: NA
j_gene: TRBJ1-2

CDR3aa: CASSWGSFTQNYGYTF
CDR3nt: TGCGCCAGCAGCTGGGGCTCCTTTACACAAAACTATGGCTACACCTTC
abundance: NA
v_gene: TRBV5-1
d_gene: NA
j_gene: TRBJ1-2

CDR3aa: CASTTSGTGASYEQYF
CDR3nt: TGTGCCAGCACCACTTCCGGGACAGGGGCATCCTACGAGCAGTACTTC
abundance: NA
v_gene: TRBV7-9
d_gene: TRBD1
j_gene: TRBJ2-7

CDR3aa: CASSQDRRGLRGYTF
CDR3nt: TGTGCCAGCAGCCAAGATCGCCGGGGGCTAAGGGGCTACACCTTC
abundance: NA
v_gene: TRBV14
d_gene: NA
j_gene: TRBJ1-2

CDR3aa: CASSQEKWGDRAKEQYF
CDR3nt: TGTGCCAGCAGCCAAGAGAAGTGGGGGGACAGGGCAAAAGAGCAGTACTTC
abundance: NA
v_gene: TRBV14
d_gene: TRBD1
j_gene: TRBJ2-7

CDR3aa: CASSLDRVGTEAFF
CDR3nt: TGTGCCAGCAGCTTGGACAGGGTGGGCACTGAAGCTTTCTTT
abundance: NA
v_gene: TRBV7-3
d_gene: TRBD1
j_gene: TRBJ1-1

CDR3aa: CASSLERARGNTEAFF
CDR3nt: TGTGCCAGCAGCCTGGAGAGGGCCCGCGGGAACACTGAAGCTTTCTTT
abundance: once
v_gene: TRBV7-9
d_gene: NA
j_gene: TRBJ1-1

CDR3aa: CAWTVGGRRFGYTF
CDR3nt: TGTGCCTGGACAGTCGGCGGGCGGCGGTTTGGCTACACCTTC
abundance: NA
v_gene: TRBV30
d_gene: NA
j_gene: TRBJ1-2

CDR3aa: CASRPSLAGGYEQYF
CDR3nt: TGCGCCAGCAGGCCTTCCCTAGCGGGAGGGTACGAGCAGTACTTC
abundance: few
v_gene: TRBV5-1
d_gene: TRBD2
j_gene: TRBJ2-7

CDR3aa: CASSLTNYGYTF
CDR3nt: TGCGCCAGCAGCTTGACGAACTATGGCTACACCTTC
abundance: NA
v_gene: TRBV5-1
d_gene: NA
j_gene: TRBJ1-2

CDR3aa: CASSMNTEAFF
CDR3nt: TGCGCCAGCTCCATGAACACTGAAGCTTTCTTT
abundance: NA
v_gene: TRBV5-1
d_gene: NA
j_gene: TRBJ1-1

CDR3aa: CASSQGTYRGNTEAFF
CDR3nt: TGTGCCAGCAGCCAAGGGACCTACAGGGGGAACACTGAAGCTTTCTTT
abundance: NA
v_gene: TRBV14
d_gene: TRBD1
j_gene: TRBJ1-1

CDR3aa: CSVDSERGPTYEQYF
CDR3nt: TGCAGCGTTGACAGTGAGCGGGGGCCGACCTACGAGCAGTACTTC
abundance: NA
v_gene: TRBV29-1
d_gene: TRBD2
j_gene: TRBJ2-7

CDR3aa: CASSMTRSYEQYF
CDR3nt: TGTGCCAGTAGTATGACTCGCTCCTACGAGCAGTACTTC
abundance: NA
v_gene: TRBV19
d_gene: NA
j_gene: TRBJ2-7

CDR3aa: CASSLDSPNEKLFF
CDR3nt: TGCGCCAGCAGCTTGGATTCTCCTAATGAAAAACTGTTTTTT
abundance: NA
v_gene: TRBV5-1
d_gene: NA
j_gene: TRBJ1-4

CDR3aa: CASIVGGAGHNEQFF
CDR3nt: TGTGCCAGCATCGTGGGCGGAGCGGGGCACAATGAGCAGTTCTTC
abundance: NA
v_gene: TRBV5-4
d_gene: TRBD2
j_gene: TRBJ2-1

CDR3aa: CASSYWPEYEQYF
CDR3nt: TGTGCCAGCAGTTATTGGCCAGAGTACGAGCAGTACTTC
abundance: few
v_gene: TRBV6-6
d_gene: NA
j_gene: TRBJ2-7

CDR3aa: CASRGTGNNEQFF
CDR3nt: TGTGCCAGCAGAGGAACAGGGAATAATGAGCAGTTCTTC
abundance: NA
v_gene: TRBV6-1
d_gene: NA
j_gene: TRBJ2-1

CDR3aa: CAWSVLMRQGAGAGNTIYF
CDR3nt: TGTGCCTGGAGTGTACTGATGCGGCAGGGGGCCGGAGCTGGAAACACCATATATTTT
abundance: large
v_gene: TRBV30
d_gene: TRBD1
j_gene: TRBJ1-3